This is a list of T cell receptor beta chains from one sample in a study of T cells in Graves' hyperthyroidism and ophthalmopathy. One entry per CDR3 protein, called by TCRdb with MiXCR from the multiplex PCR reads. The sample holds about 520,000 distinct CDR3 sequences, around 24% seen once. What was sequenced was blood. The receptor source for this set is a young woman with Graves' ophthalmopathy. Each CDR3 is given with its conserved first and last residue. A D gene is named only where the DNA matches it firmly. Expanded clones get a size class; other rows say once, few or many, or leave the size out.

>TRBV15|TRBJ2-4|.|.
CATSPPPLDSYGAKNIQYF
TGTGCCACCAGCCCTCCCCCCCTAGACAGCTATGGGGCCAAAAACATTCAGTACTTC
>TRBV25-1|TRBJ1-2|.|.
CASGVGGNYGYTF
TGTGCCAGCGGGGTGGGCGGCAACTATGGCTACACCTTC
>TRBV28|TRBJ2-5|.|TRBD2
CASSPAGVQETQYF
TGTGCCAGCAGCCCAGCGGGGGTACAAGAGACCCAGTACTTC
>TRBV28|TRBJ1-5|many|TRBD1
CASNSGTGGLQPQHF
TGTGCCAGTAATTCCGGGACAGGGGGGCTTCAGCCCCAGCATTTT
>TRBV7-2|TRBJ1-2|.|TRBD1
CASSLAGTGRGYTF
TGTGCCAGCAGCTTAGCGGGGACAGGGAGGGGCTACACCTTC
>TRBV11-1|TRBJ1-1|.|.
CASTYGLMNTEAFF
TGTGCCAGCACCTACGGGCTCATGAACACTGAAGCTTTCTTT
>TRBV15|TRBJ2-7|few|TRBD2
CATSRDGGGKDEQYF
TGTGCCACCAGCAGAGATGGGGGGGGGAAGGACGAGCAGTACTTC
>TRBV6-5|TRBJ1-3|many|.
CASSFQTPIEFGNTIYF
TGTGCCAGCAGTTTTCAGACCCCCATAGAGTTCGGAAACACCATATATTTT
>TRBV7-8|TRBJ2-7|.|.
CASSLAPSSEQYF
TGTGCCAGCAGCTTAGCGCCATCTTCTGAGCAGTACTTC
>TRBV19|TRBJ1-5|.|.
CASSIEGEQPQHF
TGTGCCAGTAGTATAGAGGGGGAGCAGCCCCAGCATTTT
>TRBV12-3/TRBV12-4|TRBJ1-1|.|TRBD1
CASSFRGGMNTEAFF
TGTGCCAGCAGTTTCAGGGGGGGAATGAACACTGAAGCTTTCTTT
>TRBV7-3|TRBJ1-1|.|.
CASSLNGGEAFF
TGTGCCAGCAGCTTAAACGGGGGTGAAGCTTTCTTT
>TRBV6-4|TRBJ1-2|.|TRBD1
CASSESWTGEPYGYTF
TGTGCCAGCAGTGAGTCTTGGACAGGGGAACCCTATGGCTACACCTTC
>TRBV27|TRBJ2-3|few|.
CAGRGGPTDTQYF
TGTGCCGGCAGGGGGGGGCCGACAGATACGCAGTATTTT
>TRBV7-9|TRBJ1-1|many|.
CASSLESGKNTEAFF
TGTGCCAGCAGCTTAGAGTCAGGGAAGAACACTGAAGCTTTCTTT
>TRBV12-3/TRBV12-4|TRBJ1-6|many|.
CASGDGSPLHF
TGTGCCAGCGGGGATGGGTCACCCCTCCACTTT
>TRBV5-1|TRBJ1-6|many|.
CASRLDRHSPLHF
TGCGCCAGCAGACTCGACAGACATTCACCCCTCCACTTT
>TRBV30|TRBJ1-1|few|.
CAWSRSRGGNTEAFF
TGTGCCTGGAGTCGTTCCAGGGGAGGGAACACTGAAGCTTTCTTT
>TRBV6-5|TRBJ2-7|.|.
CASSYSGDRSNYEQYF
TGTGCCAGCAGTTACTCGGGCGACAGGTCAAACTACGAGCAGTACTTC
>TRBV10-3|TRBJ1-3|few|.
CAVRTNGNTIYF
TGTGCCGTTCGGACAAACGGAAACACCATATATTTT
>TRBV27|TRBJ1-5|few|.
CASSYGRNNQPQHF
TGTGCCAGCAGTTACGGTCGAAACAATCAGCCCCAGCATTTT
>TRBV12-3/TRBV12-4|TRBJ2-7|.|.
CASTRKVGQEQYF
TGTGCCAGCACCCGTAAGGTGGGGCAAGAGCAGTACTTC
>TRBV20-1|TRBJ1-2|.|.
CSARAGGGQTYGYTF
TGCAGTGCTAGAGCGGGTGGCGGACAAACCTATGGCTACACCTTC
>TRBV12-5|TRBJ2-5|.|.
CASGGARETQYF
TGTGCTAGTGGAGGGGCGCGGGAGACCCAGTACTTC
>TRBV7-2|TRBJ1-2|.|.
CASSPNYSYGYTF
TGTGCCAGCAGCCCAAATTACAGCTATGGCTACACCTTC
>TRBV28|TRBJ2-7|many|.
CASRLGGATYEQYF
TGTGCCAGCAGACTTGGAGGGGCGACCTACGAGCAGTACTTC
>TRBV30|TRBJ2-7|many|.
CAWSPQYSEQYF
TGTGCCTGGAGTCCCCAATACTCCGAGCAGTACTTC
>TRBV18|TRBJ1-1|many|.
CASSPTGAVDTEAFF
TGTGCCAGCTCACCGACAGGTGCCGTCGACACTGAAGCTTTCTTT
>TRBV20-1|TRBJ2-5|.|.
CSARVAGGETQYF
TGCAGTGCTAGAGTGGCAGGTGGAGAGACCCAGTACTTC
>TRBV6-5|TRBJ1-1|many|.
CASRQSVGGATFF
TGTGCCAGCAGACAATCGGTCGGGGGTGCGACTTTCTTT
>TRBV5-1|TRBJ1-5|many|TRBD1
CASSSGDSLNQPQHF
TGCGCCAGCAGTTCCGGGGACAGCCTCAATCAGCCCCAGCATTTT
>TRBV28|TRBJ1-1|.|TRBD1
CASSTGQPEAFF
TGTGCCAGCAGTACGGGACAGCCTGAAGCTTTCTTT
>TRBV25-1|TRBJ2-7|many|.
CASSRDGAYEQYF
TGTGCCAGCAGCCGGGACGGCGCCTACGAGCAGTACTTC
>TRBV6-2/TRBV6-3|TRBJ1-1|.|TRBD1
CASSYPLGTERMNTEAFF
TGTGCCAGCAGTTACCCCCTCGGGACAGAGAGAATGAACACTGAAGCTTTCTTT
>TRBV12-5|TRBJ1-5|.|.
CASGLPGFSNQPQHF
TGTGCTAGTGGTTTGCCAGGGTTTAGCAATCAGCCCCAGCATTTT
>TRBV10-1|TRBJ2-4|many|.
CASSDRDLAKNIQYF
TGCGCCAGCAGTGATCGGGATCTAGCCAAAAACATTCAGTACTTC
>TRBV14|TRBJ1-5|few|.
CASSQRGRNQPQHF
TGTGCCAGCAGCCAACGGGGGAGGAATCAGCCCCAGCATTTT
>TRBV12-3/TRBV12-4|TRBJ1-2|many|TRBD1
CASSVPGQGESGYTF
TGTGCCAGCAGCGTTCCGGGACAGGGGGAAAGTGGCTACACCTTC
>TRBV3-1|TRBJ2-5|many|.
CASSQSQETQYF
TGTGCCAGCAGCCAATCCCAAGAGACCCAGTACTTC
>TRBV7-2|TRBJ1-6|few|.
CASSARFDRPNSPLHF
TGTGCCAGCAGCGCGCGATTCGACAGACCCAATTCACCCCTCCACTTT
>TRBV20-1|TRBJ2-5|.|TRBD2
CSARSAGGPETQYF
TGCAGTGCTAGATCGGCGGGGGGGCCAGAGACCCAGTACTTC
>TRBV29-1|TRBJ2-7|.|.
CSVEILEGKYYEQYF
TGCAGCGTTGAGATCTTAGAAGGGAAATACTACGAGCAGTACTTC
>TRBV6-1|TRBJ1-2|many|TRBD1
CASSLLDRSNYGYTF
TGTGCCAGCAGTCTCCTGGACAGGAGTAACTATGGCTACACCTTC
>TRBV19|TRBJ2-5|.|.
CASSIGDLQETQYF
TGTGCCAGTAGTATAGGGGACTTACAAGAGACCCAGTACTTC
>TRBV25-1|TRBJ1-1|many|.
CASSPDNLNTEAFF
TGTGCCAGCAGTCCTGACAACCTGAACACTGAAGCTTTCTTT
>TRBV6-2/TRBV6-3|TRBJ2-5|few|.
CASSYSTGGTSETQYF
TGTGCCAGCAGTTACTCGACGGGGGGCACGTCGGAGACCCAGTACTTC
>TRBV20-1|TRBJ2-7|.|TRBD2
CSAREGGGIHEQYF
TGCAGTGCTAGAGAGGGCGGGGGGATCCACGAGCAGTACTTC
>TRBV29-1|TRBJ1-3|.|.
CSVRTSGNTIYF
TGCAGCGTAAGAACTTCTGGAAACACCATATATTTT
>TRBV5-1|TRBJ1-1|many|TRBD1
CASSIGQGASDTEAFF
TGCGCCAGCAGTATTGGACAGGGGGCGTCGGACACTGAAGCTTTCTTT
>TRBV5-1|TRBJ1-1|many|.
CASSLVDRMNTEAFF
TGCGCCAGCAGCTTGGTCGACAGGATGAACACTGAAGCTTTCTTT
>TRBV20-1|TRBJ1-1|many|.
CSATDPTGIGTEAFF
TGCAGTGCTACCGATCCAACAGGGATCGGCACTGAAGCTTTCTTT
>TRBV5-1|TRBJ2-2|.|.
CASSQDAAGSNTGELFF
TGCGCCAGCAGTCAGGACGCCGCAGGGTCGAACACCGGGGAGCTGTTTTTT